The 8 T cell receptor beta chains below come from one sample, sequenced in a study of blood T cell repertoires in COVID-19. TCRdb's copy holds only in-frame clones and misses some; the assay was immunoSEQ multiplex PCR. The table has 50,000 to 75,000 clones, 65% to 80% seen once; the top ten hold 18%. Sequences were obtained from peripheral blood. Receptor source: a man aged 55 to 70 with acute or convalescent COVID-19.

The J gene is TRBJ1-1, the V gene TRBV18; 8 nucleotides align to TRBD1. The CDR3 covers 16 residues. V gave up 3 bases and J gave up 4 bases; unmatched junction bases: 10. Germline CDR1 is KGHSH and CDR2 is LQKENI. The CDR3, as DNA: TGTGCCAGCTCACCGCGACAGGGGACGGGAGGCACTGAAGCTTTCTTT. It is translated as CASSPRQGTGGTEAFF.

CDR3 DNA: TGCGCCAGCAGCTTGAGCGGGAGGGCCTCAGATACGCAGTATTTT. This codes for CASSLSGRASDTQYF. The chain has TRBV5-1 and TRBJ2-3; 10 bases match TRBD2. The CDR3 totals 15 residues. With V trimmed by 1 base and J by 4 bases, 3 bases remained unmatched. CDR1 and CDR2 from the germline V gene are SGHRS and YFSETQ.

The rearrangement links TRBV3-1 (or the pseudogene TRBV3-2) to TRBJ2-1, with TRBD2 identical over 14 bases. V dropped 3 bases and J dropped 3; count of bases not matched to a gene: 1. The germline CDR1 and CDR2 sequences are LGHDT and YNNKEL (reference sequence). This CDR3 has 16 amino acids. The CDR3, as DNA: TGTGCCAGCAGCCACGGGACTAGCGGGGGCTACAATGAGCAGTTCTTC. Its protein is CASSHGTSGGYNEQFF.

The CDR3 is CASSIEGVNYGYTF. As DNA, the CDR3 is TGTGCCAGTAGTATTGAGGGGGTGAACTATGGCTACACCTTC. The chain has TRBV19 and TRBJ1-2; possible D gene TRBD1, 6 bases. V gave up 3 bases and J gave up 2 bases, with 10 bases separating them. Germline assignment: CDR1 LNHDA and CDR2 SQIVND (reference sequence). The CDR3 covers 14 residues.

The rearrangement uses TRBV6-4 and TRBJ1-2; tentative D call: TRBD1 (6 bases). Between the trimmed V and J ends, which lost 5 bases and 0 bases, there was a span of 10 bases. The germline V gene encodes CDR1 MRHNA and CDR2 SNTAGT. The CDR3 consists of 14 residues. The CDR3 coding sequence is TGTGCCAGCAGTCCGGACAGAACTAACTATGGCTACACCTTC. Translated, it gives CASSPDRTNYGYTF.

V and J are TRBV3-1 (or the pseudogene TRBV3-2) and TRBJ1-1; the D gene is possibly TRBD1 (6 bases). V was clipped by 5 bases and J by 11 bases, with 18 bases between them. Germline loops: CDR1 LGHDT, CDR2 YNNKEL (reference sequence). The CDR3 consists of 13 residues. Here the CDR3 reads CASSELQGLEAFF. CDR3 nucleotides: TGTGCCAGCAGCGAGCTACAGGGTCTAGAGGCTTTCTTT.

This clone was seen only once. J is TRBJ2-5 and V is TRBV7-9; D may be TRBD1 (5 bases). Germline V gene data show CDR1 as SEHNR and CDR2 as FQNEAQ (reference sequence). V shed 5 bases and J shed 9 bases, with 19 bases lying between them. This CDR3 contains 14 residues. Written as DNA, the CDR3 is TGTGCCAGCAGCCATCCTTTGGACAACTTGGCCCAGTACTTC. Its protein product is CASSHPLDNLAQYF.

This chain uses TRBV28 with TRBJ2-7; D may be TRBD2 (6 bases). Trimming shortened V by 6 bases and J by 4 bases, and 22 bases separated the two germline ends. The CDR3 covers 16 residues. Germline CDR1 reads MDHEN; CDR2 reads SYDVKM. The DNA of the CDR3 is TGTGCCAGCAGCTCCTCCGGGAGAAGGGTCAATTACGAGCAGTACTTC. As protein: CASSSSGRRVNYEQYF.